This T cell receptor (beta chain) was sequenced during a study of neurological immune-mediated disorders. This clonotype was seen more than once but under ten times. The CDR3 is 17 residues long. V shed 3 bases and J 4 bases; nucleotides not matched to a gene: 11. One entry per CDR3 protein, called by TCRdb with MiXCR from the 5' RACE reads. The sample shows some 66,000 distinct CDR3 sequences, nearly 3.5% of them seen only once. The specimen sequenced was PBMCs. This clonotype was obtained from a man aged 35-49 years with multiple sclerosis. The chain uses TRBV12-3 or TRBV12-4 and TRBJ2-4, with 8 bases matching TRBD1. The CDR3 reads CASSFYYRDRQKNIQYF. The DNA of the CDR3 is TGTGCCAGCAGTTTCTATTACCGGGACAGGCAGAAAAACATTCAGTACTTC.